This T cell receptor beta chain is from a study of blood T cell repertoires in COVID-19. Study context: The origin of the acute and convalescent COVID-19 samples was the United States, Italy and Spain. Sources were T cells, B-cell-depleted T cells, or PBMCs; the material itself was cDNA or gDNA.

With V trimmed by 6 bases and J by 6 bases, 6 bases remained unmatched. The CDR3 runs to 14 residues. Looked up from germline, CDR1 is MNHNY and CDR2 is SVGAGI (reference sequence). Authors' data handling: It was from reference gene primer amplification that nucleated cell counts were estimated. Sequenced by immunoSEQ multiplex PCR; TCRdb stores in-frame clones only, minus some. D and trimming come from the DNA, and the V and J calls and clone size come from that table. The repertoire includes approximately 280,000 clones, approximately 92% of them detected once, and under 7% sits in the top ten. Sequences were obtained from peripheral blood. This chain joins TRBV6-6 and TRBJ1-5; 9 bases are shared with TRBD1. This clonotype was sampled from a woman aged 25 to 39 with COVID-19, enrolled during active disease. The CDR3 sequence is CASRPGQGLQPQHF. The CDR3 DNA sequence: TGTGCCAGCAGGCCGGGACAGGGTCTTCAGCCCCAGCATTTT.